The 13 T cell receptor beta chains listed next were all sequenced from one sample in a study of blood T cell repertoires in COVID-19. Profiling relied on immunoSEQ multiplex PCR, and the TCRdb table lists in-frame clones only, not all of them. The table has about 290,000 clones, nearly 90% seen once. The sample comprised peripheral blood. The receptors were gathered from a woman aged 25-40 years with COVID-19, enrolled during active disease.

V usage is TRBV2 and J usage is TRBJ2-1, with a tentative D call TRBD2 (5 bases). This CDR3 has 13 residues. The ends were cut back, 0 bases at V and 10 bases at J, with 10 bases in the middle. The V gene's germline CDR1 is SNHLY and CDR2 FYNNEI. The CDR3 DNA sequence: TGTGCCAGCAGTGAAGCGCTTGACTACGAGCAGTTCTTC. Amino acids: CASSEALDYEQFF.

This clone occurred once. The chain employs TRBV24-1 and TRBJ2-3, with a tentative D call TRBD2 (7 bases). V was trimmed by 7 bases and J by 7 bases, leaving 20 bases between them. The CDR3 runs 15 residues. Germline CDR1 is KGHDR and CDR2 is SFDVKD. CDR3 bases: TGTGCCACCAGCGAGTCGGGGGGCCCTACATATACGCAGTATTTT. Protein: CATSESGGPTYTQYF.

V is TRBV5-1 and J is TRBJ2-2, with D unresolved. Germline CDR1 reads SGHRS; CDR2 reads YFSETQ. V lost 4 bases and J lost 8, with 12 bases in between. This CDR3 is 13 amino acids long. The CDR3 protein is CASSPLDPGELFF. The CDR3 coding sequence is TGCGCCAGCAGCCCACTCGATCCGGGGGAGCTGTTTTTT.

This chain links TRBV13 with TRBJ2-7; tentative D call: TRBD1 (6 bases). This CDR3 has 16 amino acids. The V end lost 5 bases, the J end lost 0 bases, and 17 bases lay between the germline ends. Germline CDR1 reads PRHDT; CDR2 reads FYEKMQ (reference sequence). The CDR3: CASSTYRDTNSYEQYF. CDR3 nucleotide sequence: TGTGCCAGCAGCACCTACCGGGACACCAACTCCTACGAGCAGTACTTC.

V and J are TRBV19 and TRBJ2-1; 7 bases map to TRBD1. Germline V gene sequence: CDR1 LNHDA, CDR2 SQIVND (reference sequence). V gave up 6 bases and J gave up 2 bases; unmatched junction bases: 7. The CDR3 sequence is 15 residues long. In DNA, the CDR3 is TGTGCCAGTAGACCGACAGGGTTGGCCTACAATGAGCAGTTCTTC. Protein: CASRPTGLAYNEQFF.

The CDR3 region has the DNA TGTGCCAGCAGCCCATGGGGCGGTGGAAACACCATATATTTT. This sequence encodes CASSPWGGGNTIYF. V usage is TRBV4-2 and J usage is TRBJ1-3; the D gene is possibly TRBD1 (5 bases). Germline V gene lookup returns CDR1 LGHNA and CDR2 YNFKEQ. The CDR3 is 14 residues long. Trimming removed 4 bases from V and 3 bases from J, with 10 bases in between.

The J gene is TRBJ2-1, the V gene TRBV19, with 7 bases aligning to TRBD1. Trimming at V came to 3 bases and at J to 3 bases, leaving 8 bases not matched to a gene. The CDR3 sequence is 16 residues long. The germline V gene encodes CDR1 LNHDA and CDR2 SQIVND (reference sequence). CDR3 sequence (DNA): TGTGCCAGTAGTATTCCAGGGGGTTTAATCTACAATGAGCAGTTCTTC. Protein product: CASSIPGGLIYNEQFF.

This chain connects TRBV25-1 to TRBJ2-1; a weak D match, TRBD1 (6 bases). The V end lost 2 bases, the J end lost 2 bases, and 16 bases lay between the germline ends. From germline, CDR1 is MGHDK and CDR2 SYGVNS. The CDR3 is 17 amino acids. CDR3 DNA sequence: TGTGCCAGCAGTGAACAGGACGTGAGGGGGACCTACAATGAGCAGTTCTTC. It specifies CASSEQDVRGTYNEQFF. The full variable domain, in which reference TRBV25-1 and TRBJ2-1 provide the parts outside the CDR3, is EADIYQTPRYLVIGTGKKITLECSQTMGHDKMYWYQQDPGMELHLIHYSYGVNSTEKGDLSSESTVSRIRTEHFPLTLESARPSHTSQYLCASSEQDVRGTYNEQFFGPGTRLTVL.

The chain carries TRBV28 and TRBJ2-7; D is perhaps TRBD1 (5 bases). Germline V gives CDR1 MDHEN, CDR2 SYDVKM. Trimming removed 2 bases from V and 5 bases from J, with 13 bases in between. The CDR3 totals 14 residues. The CDR3 DNA follows: TGTGCCAGCAGTTTAATGGGCCCCAGGGACGAGCAGTACTTC. Its translation: CASSLMGPRDEQYF.

This clone was detected only a few times. J is TRBJ1-6 and V is TRBV3-1 (or the pseudogene TRBV3-2), with 7 bases matching TRBD1. CDR3 size: 16 residues. J was trimmed by 9 bases and V by 3 bases; bases with no gene match: 11. CDR1 and CDR2 (germline): LGHDT, YNNKEL (reference sequence). CDR3 sequence: CASSHSTGGDSSPLHF. CDR3 DNA sequence: TGTGCCAGCAGCCACTCCACAGGCGGGGACAGTTCACCCCTCCACTTT.

The chain links TRBV28 to TRBJ1-5; 9 nucleotides align to TRBD1. CDR1 MDHEN and CDR2 SYDVKM come from the germline V gene. J gave up 8 bases and V 6 bases, and 11 bases lay outside the gene matches. The CDR3 totals 15 residues. This chain's CDR3 is CASSTVTDRGKPQHF. CDR3 nucleotide sequence: TGTGCCAGCAGCACCGTCACGGACAGGGGAAAGCCCCAGCATTTT.

This CDR3 reads CASSYQASGANVLTF. The CDR3 coding sequence is TGTGCCAGCAGCTATCAGGCTTCTGGGGCCAACGTCCTGACTTTC. This chain connects TRBV7-9 to TRBJ2-6; D is ambiguous. CDR1 is SEHNR and CDR2 is FQNEAQ in the germline V gene (reference sequence). The CDR3 loop spans 15 amino acids. Trimming left V 4 bases short and J 1 base short, with 8 bases between.

The V and J genes are TRBV28 and TRBJ2-7; TRBD1 agrees at 8 bases. This CDR3 comprises 12 residues. Per the germline V gene, CDR1 is MDHEN and CDR2 is SYDVKM. V was pared by 4 bases and J by 9 bases, with 5 bases of the junction left unmatched. CDR3 sequence: CASSWLTGGQYF. CDR3 coding DNA: TGTGCCAGCAGTTGGCTTACAGGGGGGCAGTACTTC.